This TCR beta chain is from a study of cytomegalovirus exposure and HLA in healthy donors. Points from the study as a whole: Immune exposure data for these donors was limited to CMV serostatus. An analysis was carried out at a later point. It showed that HLA-associated TCR beta chains were more clonally expanded than equally common non-associated chains. A list of about 180 TCR beta chains associated with cytomegalovirus was given. Sequencing had likely introduced a cluster of highly shared sequence variants as an artifact.

The CDR3 spans 16 residues. The germline V gene encodes CDR1 SGDLS and CDR2 YYNGEE. With V trimmed by 4 bases and J by 2 bases, 7 bases remained unmatched. Notes on this clone: No antigen is known for it.

PCR used 60 Vbeta primers and 13 Jbeta primers. Using immunoSEQ multiplex PCR, the repertoire was profiled, and TCRdb retains in-frame clones only, with some absent. Of approximately 110,000 clones in the sample, 70% were seen once. This TCR came from a man in his forties in good health and CMV-seropositive. The chain couples TRBV9 to TRBJ2-1, with TRBD2 matching 9 bases. The sequenced material came from PBMCs. The CDR3 here is CASSSPIAGAYNEQFF. The CDR3 DNA reads TGTGCCAGCAGCAGCCCGATAGCGGGAGCCTACAATGAGCAGTTCTTC.